What follows is one TCR beta chain and its context. The CDR3 is made up of 16 amino acids. Per germline, CDR1 LGHDT and CDR2 YNNKEL (reference sequence). Trimming took off 0 bases at V and 1 base at J, with 13 bases between the two ends. This record comes from a study of Ad26.COV2.S vaccination and SARS-CoV-2 variants. The method was immunoSEQ multiplex PCR; TCRdb's version includes in-frame clones alone and lacks a portion of them. Among a few hundred thousand clones, 90% were seen once, and the ten largest hold around 5.5%. Treatment reported: some 19 received Ad26.COV2.S at low or high dose, single or two shots; 5 received placebo; per-sample allocation not given. Repertoires come from day 63 after the first vaccine or placebo injection.

Sequencing was performed on peripheral blood, taken in a trial of Ad26.COV2.S vaccine versus placebo. The origin of this receptor is a person between 18 and 59 years old who received the Ad26.COV2.S COVID-19 vaccine or a placebo. The chain links TRBV3-1 (or the pseudogene TRBV3-2) to TRBJ2-7, with D possibly TRBD1 on 6 matching bases. The DNA of the CDR3 is TGTGCCAGCAGCCAAGAGGGACCAGGGGCGTCCTACGAGCAGTACTTC. Its translation is CASSQEGPGASYEQYF.